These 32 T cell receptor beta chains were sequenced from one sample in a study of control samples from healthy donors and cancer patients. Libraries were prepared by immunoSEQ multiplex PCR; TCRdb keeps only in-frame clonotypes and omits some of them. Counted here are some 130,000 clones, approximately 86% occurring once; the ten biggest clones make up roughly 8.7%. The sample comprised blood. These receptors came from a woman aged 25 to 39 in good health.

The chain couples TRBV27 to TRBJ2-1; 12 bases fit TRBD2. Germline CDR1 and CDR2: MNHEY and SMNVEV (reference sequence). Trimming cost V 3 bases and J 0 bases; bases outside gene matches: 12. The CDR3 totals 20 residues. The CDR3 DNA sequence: TGTGCCAGCAGTTTGGGCGGACTAGCGGGGCGGCCCAGCTCCTACAATGAGCAGTTCTTC. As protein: CASSLGGLAGRPSSYNEQFF.

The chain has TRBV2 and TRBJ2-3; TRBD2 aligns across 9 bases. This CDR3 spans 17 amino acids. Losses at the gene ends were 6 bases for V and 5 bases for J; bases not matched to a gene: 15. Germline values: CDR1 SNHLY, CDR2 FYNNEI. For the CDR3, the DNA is TGTGCCAGCAGGGGGGTAGCGGGAGTGGGCGGAGGAGATACGCAGTATTTT. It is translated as CASRGVAGVGGGDTQYF.

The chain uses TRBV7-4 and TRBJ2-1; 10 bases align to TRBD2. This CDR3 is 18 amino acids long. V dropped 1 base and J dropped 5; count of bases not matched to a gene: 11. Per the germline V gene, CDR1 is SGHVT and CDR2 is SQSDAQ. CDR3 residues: CASSLVIPSGRPHNEQFF. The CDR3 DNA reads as TGTGCCAGCAGCTTAGTTATTCCTAGCGGGAGACCCCACAATGAGCAGTTCTTC.

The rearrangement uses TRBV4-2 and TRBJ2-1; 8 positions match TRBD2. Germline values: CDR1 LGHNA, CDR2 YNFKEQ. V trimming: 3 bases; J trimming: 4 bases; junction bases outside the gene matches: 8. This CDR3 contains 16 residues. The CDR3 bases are TGTGCCAGCAGCCATCATAGCGGGACGGAGTACAATGAGCAGTTCTTC. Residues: CASSHHSGTEYNEQFF.

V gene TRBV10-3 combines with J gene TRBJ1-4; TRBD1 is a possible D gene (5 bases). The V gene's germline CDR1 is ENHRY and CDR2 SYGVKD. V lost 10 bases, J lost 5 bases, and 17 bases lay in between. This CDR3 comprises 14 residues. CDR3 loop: CATQGGQKNEKLFF. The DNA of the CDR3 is TGTGCCACCCAGGGCGGGCAGAAAAATGAAAAACTGTTTTTT.

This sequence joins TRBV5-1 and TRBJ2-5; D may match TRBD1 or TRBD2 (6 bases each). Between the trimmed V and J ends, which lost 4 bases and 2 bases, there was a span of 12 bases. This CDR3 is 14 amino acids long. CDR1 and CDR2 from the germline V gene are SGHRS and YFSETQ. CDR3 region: CASSPTGRQETQYF. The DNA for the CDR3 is TGCGCCAGCAGCCCAACAGGGAGGCAAGAGACCCAGTACTTC.

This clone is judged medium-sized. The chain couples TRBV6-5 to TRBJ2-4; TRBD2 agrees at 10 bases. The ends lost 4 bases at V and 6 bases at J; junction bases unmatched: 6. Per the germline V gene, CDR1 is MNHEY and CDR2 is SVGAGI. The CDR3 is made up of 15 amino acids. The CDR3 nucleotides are TGTGCCAGCAGTTCCGCACTAGCGGGACCAAACATTCAGTACTTC. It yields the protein CASSSALAGPNIQYF.

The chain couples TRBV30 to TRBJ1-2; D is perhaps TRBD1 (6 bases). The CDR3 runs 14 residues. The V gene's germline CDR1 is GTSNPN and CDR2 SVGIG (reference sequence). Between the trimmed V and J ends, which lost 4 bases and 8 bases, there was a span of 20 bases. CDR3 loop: CAWTQGSWGRGYTF. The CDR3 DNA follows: TGTGCCTGGACCCAGGGGAGCTGGGGCCGGGGCTACACCTTC.

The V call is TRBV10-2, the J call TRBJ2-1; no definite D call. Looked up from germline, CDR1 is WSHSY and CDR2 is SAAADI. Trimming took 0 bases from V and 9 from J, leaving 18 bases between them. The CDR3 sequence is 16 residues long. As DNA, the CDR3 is TGCGCCAGCAGTGAGTCGTTTCGGGTTGGTTGGAGTGAGCAGTTCTTC. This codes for CASSESFRVGWSEQFF.

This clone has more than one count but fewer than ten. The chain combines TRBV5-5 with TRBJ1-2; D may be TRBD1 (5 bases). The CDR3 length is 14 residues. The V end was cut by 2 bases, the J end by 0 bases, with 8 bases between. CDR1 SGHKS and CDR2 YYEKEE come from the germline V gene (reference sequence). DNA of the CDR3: TGTGCCAGCAGCTTACCGACAGCTAACTATGGCTACACCTTC. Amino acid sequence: CASSLPTANYGYTF.

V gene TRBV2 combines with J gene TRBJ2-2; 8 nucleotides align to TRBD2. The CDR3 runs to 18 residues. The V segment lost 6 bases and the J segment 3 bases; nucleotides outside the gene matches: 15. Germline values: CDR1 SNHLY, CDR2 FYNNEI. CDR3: CASRGSGRPPWDTGELFF. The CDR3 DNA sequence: TGTGCCAGCAGGGGGAGCGGGAGACCCCCCTGGGACACCGGGGAGCTGTTTTTT. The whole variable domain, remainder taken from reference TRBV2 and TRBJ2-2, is EPEVTQTPSHQVTQMGQEVILRCVPISNHLYFYWYRQILGQKVEFLVSFYNNEISEKSEIFDDQFSVERPDGSNFTLKIRSTKLEDSAMYFCASRGSGRPPWDTGELFFGEGSRLTVL.

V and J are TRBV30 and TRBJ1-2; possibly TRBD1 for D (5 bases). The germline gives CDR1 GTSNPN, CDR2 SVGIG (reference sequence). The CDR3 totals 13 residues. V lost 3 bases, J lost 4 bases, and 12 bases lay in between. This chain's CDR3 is CAWREGPSYGYTF. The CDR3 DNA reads TGTGCCTGGAGAGAGGGACCCTCCTATGGCTACACCTTC.

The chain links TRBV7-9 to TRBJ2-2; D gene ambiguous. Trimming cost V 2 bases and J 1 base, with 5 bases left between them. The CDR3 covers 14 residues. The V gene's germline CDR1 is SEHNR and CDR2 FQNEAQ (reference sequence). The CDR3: CASSLTLNTGELFF. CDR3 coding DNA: TGTGCCAGCAGCTTAACTCTGAACACCGGGGAGCTGTTTTTT.

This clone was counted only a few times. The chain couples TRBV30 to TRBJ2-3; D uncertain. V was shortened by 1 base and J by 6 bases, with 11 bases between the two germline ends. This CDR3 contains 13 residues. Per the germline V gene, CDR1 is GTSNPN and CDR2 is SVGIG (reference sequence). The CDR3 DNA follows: TGTGCCTGGAGTGCCCAGACCGGGGATACGCAGTATTTT. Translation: CAWSAQTGDTQYF.

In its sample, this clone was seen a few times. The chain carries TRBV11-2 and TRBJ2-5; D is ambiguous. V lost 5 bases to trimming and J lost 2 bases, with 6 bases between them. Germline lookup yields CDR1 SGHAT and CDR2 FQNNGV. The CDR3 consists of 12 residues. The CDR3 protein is CASSQSQETQYF. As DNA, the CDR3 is TGTGCCAGCAGCCAATCTCAAGAGACCCAGTACTTC.

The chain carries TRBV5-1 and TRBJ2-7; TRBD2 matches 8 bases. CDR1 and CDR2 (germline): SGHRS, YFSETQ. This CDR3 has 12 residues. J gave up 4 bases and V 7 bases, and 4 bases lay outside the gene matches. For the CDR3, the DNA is TGCGCCAGCTCTACGGGAGGGTACGAGCAGTACTTC. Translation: CASSTGGYEQYF.

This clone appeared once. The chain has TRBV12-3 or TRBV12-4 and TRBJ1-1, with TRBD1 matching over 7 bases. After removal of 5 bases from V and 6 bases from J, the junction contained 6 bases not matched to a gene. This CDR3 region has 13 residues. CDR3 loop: CASSPNRGPEAFF. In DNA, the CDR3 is TGTGCCAGCAGTCCAAACAGGGGACCTGAAGCTTTCTTT.

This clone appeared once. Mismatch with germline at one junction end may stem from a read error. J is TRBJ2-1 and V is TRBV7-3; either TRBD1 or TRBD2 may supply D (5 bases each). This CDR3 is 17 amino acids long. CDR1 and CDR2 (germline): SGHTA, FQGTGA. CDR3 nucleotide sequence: TGTGCCAGCAGCTTAACGGGGCGGGCTAGCTCCTACCATGAGCAGTTCTTC. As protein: CASSLTGRASSYHEQFF.

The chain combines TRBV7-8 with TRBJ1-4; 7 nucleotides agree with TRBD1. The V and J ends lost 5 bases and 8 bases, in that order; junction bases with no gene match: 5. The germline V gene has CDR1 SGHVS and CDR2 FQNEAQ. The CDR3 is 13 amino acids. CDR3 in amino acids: CASSPGTDEKLFF. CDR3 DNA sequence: TGTGCCAGCAGCCCCGGGACAGACGAAAAACTGTTTTTT.

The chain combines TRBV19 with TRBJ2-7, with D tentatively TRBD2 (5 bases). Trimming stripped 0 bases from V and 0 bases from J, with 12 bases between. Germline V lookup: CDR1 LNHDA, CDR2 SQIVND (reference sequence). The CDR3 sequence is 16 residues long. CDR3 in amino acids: CASSIEGGQVSYEQYF. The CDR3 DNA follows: TGTGCCAGTAGTATAGAAGGAGGCCAGGTCTCCTACGAGCAGTACTTC.

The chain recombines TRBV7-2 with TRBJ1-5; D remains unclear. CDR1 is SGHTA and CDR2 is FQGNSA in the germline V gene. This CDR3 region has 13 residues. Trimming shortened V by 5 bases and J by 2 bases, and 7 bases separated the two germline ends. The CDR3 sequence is CASSPHGNQPQHF. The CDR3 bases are TGTGCCAGCAGCCCCCACGGCAATCAGCCCCAGCATTTT. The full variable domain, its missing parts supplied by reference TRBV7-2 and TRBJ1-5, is GAGVSQSPSNKVTEKGKDVELRCDPISGHTALYWYRQSLGQGLEFLIYFQGNSAPDKSGLPSDRFSAERTGGSVSTLTIQRTQQEDSAVYLCASSPHGNQPQHFGDGTRLSIL.

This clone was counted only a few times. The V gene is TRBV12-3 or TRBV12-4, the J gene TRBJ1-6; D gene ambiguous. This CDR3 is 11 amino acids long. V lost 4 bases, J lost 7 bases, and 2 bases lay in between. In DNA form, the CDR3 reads TGTGCCAGCAGTTCCAATTCACCCCTCCACTTT. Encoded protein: CASSSNSPLHF.

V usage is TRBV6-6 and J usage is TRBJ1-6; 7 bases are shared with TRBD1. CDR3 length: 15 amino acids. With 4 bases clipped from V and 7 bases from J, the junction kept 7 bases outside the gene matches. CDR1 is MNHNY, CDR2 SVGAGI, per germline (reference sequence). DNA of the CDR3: TGTGCCAGCAGTTTAAGGGGGCTCGGCAATTCACCCCTCCACTTT. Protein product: CASSLRGLGNSPLHF.

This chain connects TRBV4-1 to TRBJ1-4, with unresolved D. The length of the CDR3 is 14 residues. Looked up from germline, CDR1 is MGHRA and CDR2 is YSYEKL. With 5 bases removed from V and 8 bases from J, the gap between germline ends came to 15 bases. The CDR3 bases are TGCGCCAGCAGCAAGGAGGGTTTCAAGGAAAAACTGTTTTTT. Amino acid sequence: CASSKEGFKEKLFF.

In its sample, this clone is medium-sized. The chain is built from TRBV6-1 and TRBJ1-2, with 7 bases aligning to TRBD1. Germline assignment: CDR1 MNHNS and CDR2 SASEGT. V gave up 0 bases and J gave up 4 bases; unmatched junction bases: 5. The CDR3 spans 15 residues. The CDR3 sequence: CASSEAEEGAYGYTF. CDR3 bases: TGTGCCAGCAGTGAAGCGGAGGAGGGGGCCTATGGCTACACCTTC.

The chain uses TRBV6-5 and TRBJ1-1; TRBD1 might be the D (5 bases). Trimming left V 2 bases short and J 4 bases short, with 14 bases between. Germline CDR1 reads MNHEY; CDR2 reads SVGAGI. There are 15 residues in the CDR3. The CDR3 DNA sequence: TGTGCCAGCAGTTACGGAAGGTTGGGGGTCACTGAAGCTTTCTTT. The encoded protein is CASSYGRLGVTEAFF.

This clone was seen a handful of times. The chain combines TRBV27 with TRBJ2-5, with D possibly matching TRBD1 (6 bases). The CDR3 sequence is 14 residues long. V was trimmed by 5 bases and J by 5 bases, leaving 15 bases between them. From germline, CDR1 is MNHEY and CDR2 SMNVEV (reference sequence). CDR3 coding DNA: TGTGCCAGCAGTGCGCAGGGGTTTCGGGAGACCCAGTACTTC. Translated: CASSAQGFRETQYF.

The CDR3: CARATASGANVLTF. CDR3 sequence (DNA): TGTGCCAGGGCCACGGCTTCTGGGGCCAACGTCCTGACTTTC. The rearrangement joins TRBV2 to TRBJ2-6, with D uncertain. The CDR3 sequence is 14 residues long. In germline, CDR1 is SNHLY, CDR2 FYNNEI. Trimming removed 9 bases at V and 1 base at J, with 10 bases between.

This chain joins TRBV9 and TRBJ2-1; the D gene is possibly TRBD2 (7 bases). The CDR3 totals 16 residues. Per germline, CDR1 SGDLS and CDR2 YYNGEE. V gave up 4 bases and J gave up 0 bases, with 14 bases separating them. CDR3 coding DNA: TGTGCCAGCAGCCCCCGGGGGGCCAGCTCCTACAATGAGCAGTTCTTC. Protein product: CASSPRGASSYNEQFF.

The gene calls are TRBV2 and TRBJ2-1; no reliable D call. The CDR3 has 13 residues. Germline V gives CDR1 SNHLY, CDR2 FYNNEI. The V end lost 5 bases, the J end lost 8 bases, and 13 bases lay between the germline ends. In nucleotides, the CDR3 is TGTGCCAGCAGTCGAGACCTTTCGGATGAGCAGTTCTTC. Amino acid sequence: CASSRDLSDEQFF.

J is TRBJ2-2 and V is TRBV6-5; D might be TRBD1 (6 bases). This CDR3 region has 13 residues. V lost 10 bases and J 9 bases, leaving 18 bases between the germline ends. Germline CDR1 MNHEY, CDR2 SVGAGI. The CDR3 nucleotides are TGTGCCACCCAAGGGGGATATGCCCGGGAGCTGTTTTTT. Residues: CATQGGYARELFF.

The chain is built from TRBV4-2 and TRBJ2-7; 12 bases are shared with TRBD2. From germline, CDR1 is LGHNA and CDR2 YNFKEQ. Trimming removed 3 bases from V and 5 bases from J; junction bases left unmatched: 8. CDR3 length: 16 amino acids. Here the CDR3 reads CASSQPRASGRDEQYF. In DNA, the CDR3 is TGTGCCAGCAGCCAGCCCCGGGCTAGCGGGAGGGACGAGCAGTACTTC.